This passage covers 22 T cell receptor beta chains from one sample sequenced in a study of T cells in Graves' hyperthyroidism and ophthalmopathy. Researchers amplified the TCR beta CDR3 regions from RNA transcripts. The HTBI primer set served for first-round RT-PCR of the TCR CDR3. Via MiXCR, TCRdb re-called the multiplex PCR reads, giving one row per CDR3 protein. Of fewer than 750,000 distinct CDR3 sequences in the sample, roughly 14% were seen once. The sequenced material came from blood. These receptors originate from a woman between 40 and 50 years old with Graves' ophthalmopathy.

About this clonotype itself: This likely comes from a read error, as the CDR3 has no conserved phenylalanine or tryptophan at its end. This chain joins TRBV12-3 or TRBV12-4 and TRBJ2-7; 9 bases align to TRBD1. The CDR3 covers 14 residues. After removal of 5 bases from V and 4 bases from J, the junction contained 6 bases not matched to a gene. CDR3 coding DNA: TGTGCCAGCAGTCCGCCGGGACAGGGATACGAGCAGTACCTC. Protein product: CASSPPGQGYEQYL.

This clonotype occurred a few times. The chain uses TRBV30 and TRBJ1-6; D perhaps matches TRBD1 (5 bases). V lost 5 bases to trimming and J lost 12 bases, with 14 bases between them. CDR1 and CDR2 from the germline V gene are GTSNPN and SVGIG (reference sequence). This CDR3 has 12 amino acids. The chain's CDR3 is CAWGGDSEPLHF. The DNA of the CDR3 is TGTGCCTGGGGCGGAGACAGTGAACCCCTCCACTTT.

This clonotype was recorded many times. The CDR3 protein is CASSMNSGNELYEQYF. DNA of the CDR3: TGTGCCAGCAGCATGAATAGCGGAAATGAACTCTACGAGCAGTACTTC. The chain combines TRBV7-8 with TRBJ2-7; tentative D call: TRBD2 (6 bases). The CDR3 runs to 16 residues. Deletions cut 5 bases from V and 3 bases from J, with 20 bases between. Germline CDR1 and CDR2: SGHVS and FQNEAQ.

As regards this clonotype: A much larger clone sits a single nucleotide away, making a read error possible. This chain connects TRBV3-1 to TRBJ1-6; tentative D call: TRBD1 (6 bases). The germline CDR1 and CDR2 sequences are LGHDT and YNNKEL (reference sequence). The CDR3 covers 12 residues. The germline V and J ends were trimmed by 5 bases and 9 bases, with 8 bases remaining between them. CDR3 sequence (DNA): TGTGCCAGCAGCGTAGGGGGTTCACCCCTCCACTTT. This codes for CASSVGGSPLHF.

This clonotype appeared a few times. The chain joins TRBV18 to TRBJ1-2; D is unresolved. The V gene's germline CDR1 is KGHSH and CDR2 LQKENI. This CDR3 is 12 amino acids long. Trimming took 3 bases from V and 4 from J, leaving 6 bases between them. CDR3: CASSPESYGYTF. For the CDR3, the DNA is TGTGCCAGCTCACCGGAGAGCTATGGCTACACCTTC.

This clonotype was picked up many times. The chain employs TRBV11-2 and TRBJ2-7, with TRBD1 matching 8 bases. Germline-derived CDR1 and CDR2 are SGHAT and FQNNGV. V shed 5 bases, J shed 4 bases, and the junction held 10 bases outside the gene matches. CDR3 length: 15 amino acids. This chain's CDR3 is CASSALGTGVYEQYF. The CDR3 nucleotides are TGTGCCAGCAGCGCCCTAGGGACAGGAGTATACGAGCAGTACTTC.

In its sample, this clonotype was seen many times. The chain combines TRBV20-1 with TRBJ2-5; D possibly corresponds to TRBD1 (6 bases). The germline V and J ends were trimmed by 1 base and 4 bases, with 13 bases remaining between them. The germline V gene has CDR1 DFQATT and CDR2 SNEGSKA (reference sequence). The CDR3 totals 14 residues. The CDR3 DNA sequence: TGCAGTGCTAGAGCGACAGGCCTCCTAGAGACCCAGTACTTC. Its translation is CSARATGLLETQYF.

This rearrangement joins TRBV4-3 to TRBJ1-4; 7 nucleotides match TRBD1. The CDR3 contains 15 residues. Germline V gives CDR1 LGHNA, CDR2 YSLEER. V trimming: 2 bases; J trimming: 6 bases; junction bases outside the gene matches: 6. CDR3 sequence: CASSQRLGTDEKLFF. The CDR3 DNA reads TGCGCCAGCAGCCAAAGGCTCGGGACAGATGAAAAACTGTTTTTT.

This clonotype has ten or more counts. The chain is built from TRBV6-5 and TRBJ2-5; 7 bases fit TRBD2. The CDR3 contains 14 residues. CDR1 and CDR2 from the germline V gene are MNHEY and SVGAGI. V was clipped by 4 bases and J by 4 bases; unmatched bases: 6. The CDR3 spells CASSWTRHPETQYF. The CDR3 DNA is TGTGCCAGCAGTTGGACTAGACACCCAGAGACCCAGTACTTC.

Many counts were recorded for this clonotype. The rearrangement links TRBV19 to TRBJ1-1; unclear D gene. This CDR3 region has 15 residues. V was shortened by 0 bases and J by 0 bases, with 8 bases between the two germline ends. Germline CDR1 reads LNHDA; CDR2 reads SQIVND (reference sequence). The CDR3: CASSIDRPMNTEAFF. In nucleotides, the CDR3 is TGTGCCAGTAGTATAGACCGACCCATGAACACTGAAGCTTTCTTT.

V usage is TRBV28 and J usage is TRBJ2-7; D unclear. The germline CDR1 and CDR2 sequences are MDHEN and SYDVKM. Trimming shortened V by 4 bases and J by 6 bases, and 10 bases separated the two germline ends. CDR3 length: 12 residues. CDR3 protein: CASSSSRVEQYF. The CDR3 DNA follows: TGTGCCAGCAGTTCCTCCCGAGTCGAGCAGTACTTC. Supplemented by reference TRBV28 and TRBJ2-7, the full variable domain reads DVKVTQSSRYLVKRTGEKVFLECVQDMDHENMFWYRQDPGLGLRLIYFSYDVKMKEKGDIPEGYSVSREKKERFSLILESASTNQTSMYLCASSSSRVEQYFGPGTRLTVT.

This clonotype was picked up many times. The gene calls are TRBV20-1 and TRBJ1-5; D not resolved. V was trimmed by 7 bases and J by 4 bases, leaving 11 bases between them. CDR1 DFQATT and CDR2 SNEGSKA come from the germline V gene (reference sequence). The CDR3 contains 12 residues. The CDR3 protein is CSVDMGNQPQHF. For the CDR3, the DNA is TGCAGTGTCGACATGGGAAATCAGCCCCAGCATTTT.

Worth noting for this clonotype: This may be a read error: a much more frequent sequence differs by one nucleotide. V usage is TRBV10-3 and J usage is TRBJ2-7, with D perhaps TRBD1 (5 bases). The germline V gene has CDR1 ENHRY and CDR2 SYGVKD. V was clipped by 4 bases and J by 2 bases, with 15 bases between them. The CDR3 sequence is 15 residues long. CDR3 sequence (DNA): TGTGCCATCAGTGCTGACAGAGATAACCCCTACGAGCAGTACTTC. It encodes CAISADRDNPYEQYF.

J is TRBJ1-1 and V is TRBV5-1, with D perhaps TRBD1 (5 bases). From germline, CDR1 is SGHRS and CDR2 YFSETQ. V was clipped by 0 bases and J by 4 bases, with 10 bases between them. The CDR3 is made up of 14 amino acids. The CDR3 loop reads CASSLGQFSTEAFF. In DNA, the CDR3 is TGCGCCAGCAGCTTGGGACAGTTTAGCACTGAAGCTTTCTTT.

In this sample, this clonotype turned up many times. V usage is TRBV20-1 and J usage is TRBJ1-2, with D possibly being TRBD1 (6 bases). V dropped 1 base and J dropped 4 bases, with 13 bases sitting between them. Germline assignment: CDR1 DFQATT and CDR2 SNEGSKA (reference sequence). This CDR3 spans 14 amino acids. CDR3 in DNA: TGCAGTGCTAGAGCGCCAGGGGCGACCTATGGCTACACCTTC. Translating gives CSARAPGATYGYTF.

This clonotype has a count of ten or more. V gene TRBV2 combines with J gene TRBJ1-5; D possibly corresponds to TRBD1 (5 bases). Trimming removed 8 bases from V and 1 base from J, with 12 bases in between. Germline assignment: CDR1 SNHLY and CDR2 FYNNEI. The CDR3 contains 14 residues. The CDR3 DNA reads TGTGCCAGCCGGGGACGGACGAGCAATCAGCCCCAGCATTTT. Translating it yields CASRGRTSNQPQHF.

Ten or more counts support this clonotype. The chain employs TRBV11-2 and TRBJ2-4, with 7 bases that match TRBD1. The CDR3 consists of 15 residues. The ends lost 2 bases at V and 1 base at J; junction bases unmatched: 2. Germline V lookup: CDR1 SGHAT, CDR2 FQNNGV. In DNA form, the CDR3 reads TGTGCCAGCAGCTTACAGACAGGGGCCAAAAACATTCAGTACTTC. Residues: CASSLQTGAKNIQYF.

DNA of the CDR3: TGTGCCAGCAGTTTAACCGGGACGCTCAATTCACCCCTCCACTTT. Translated: CASSLTGTLNSPLHF. This sequence joins TRBV28 and TRBJ1-6, with TRBD1 as a possible D gene (5 bases). The CDR3 consists of 15 residues. The germline gives CDR1 MDHEN, CDR2 SYDVKM. V was trimmed by 2 bases and J by 7 bases, leaving 12 bases between them.

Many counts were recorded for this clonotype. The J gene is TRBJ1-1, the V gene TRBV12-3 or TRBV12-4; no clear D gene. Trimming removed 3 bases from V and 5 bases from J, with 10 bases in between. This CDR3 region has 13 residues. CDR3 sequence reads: CASSFWQPTEAFF. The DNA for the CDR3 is TGTGCCAGCAGTTTTTGGCAGCCGACTGAAGCTTTCTTT.

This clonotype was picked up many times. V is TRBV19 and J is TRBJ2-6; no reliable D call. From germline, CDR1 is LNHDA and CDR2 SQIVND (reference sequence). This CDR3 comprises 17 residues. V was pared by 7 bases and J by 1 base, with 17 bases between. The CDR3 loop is CASTPSSSGSGANVLTF. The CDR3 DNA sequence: TGTGCCAGTACCCCGTCGTCTTCAGGATCTGGGGCCAACGTCCTGACTTTC.

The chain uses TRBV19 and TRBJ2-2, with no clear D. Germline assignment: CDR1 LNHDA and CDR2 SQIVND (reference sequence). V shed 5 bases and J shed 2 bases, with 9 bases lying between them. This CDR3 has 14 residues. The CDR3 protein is CASSARRNTGELFF. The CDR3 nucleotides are TGTGCCAGTAGTGCCAGGAGAAACACCGGGGAGCTGTTTTTT.

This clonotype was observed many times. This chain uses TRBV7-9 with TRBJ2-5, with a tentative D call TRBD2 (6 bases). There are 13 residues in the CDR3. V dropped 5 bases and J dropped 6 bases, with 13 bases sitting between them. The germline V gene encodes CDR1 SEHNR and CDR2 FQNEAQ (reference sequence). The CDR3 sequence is CASSPGSQKTQYF. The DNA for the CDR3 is TGTGCCAGCAGCCCCGGGAGCCAGAAGACCCAGTACTTC.